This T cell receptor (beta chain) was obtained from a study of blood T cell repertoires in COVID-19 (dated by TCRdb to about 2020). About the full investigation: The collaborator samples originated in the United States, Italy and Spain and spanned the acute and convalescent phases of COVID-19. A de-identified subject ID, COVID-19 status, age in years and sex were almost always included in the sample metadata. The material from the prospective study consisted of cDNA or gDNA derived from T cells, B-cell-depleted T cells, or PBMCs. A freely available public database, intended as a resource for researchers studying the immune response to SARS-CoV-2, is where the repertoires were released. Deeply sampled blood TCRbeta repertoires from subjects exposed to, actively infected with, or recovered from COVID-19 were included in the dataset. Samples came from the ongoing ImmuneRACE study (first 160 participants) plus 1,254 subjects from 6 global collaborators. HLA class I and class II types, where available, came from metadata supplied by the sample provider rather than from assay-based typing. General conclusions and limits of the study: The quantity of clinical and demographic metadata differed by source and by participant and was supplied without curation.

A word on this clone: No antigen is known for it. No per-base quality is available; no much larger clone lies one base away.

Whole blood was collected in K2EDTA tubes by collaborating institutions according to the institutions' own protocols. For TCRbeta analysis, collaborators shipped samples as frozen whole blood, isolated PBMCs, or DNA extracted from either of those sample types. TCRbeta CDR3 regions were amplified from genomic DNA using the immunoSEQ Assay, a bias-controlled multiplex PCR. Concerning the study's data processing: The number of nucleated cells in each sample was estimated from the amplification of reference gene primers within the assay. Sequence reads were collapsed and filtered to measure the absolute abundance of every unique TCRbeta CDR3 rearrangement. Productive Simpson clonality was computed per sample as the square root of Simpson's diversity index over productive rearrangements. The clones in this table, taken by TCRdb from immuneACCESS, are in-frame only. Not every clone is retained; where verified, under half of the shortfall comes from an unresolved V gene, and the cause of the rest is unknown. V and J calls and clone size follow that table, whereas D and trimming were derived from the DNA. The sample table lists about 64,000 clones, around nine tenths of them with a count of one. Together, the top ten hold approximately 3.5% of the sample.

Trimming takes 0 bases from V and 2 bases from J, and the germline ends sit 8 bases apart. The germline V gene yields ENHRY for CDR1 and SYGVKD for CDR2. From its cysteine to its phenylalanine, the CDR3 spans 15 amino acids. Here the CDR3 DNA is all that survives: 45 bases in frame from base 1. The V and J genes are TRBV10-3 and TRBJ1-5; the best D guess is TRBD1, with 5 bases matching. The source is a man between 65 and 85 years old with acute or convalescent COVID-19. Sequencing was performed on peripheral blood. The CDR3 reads CAISESGGGNQPQHF. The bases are TGTGCCATCAGTGAGTCAGGAGGGGGCAATCAGCCCCAGCATTTT.